The entry below describes one T cell receptor (beta chain). What it binds is not known. A much larger clone differs by one base, so this may be a read error. The sample is drawn from a study of T cells after yellow fever vaccination. Findings and caveats of the study: Weaker, the secondary response had a peak occurring faster, on day 5 versus 15.

TCRdb reanalysed the 5' RACE reads using MiXCR and keeps one entry per CDR3 protein. The data contain roughly 120,000 distinct CDR3 sequences, 6.5% to 9% of them singletons. V was clipped by 4 bases and J by 5 bases; unmatched bases: 6. This CDR3 has 13 residues. The germline gives CDR1 DFQATT, CDR2 SNEGSKA (reference sequence). This TCR was recovered from a man younger than 35 who received the YFV17D yellow fever vaccine. The V call is TRBV20-1, the J call TRBJ1-2; 8 bases are a match to TRBD1. The sample consisted of CD4+ T cells sorted from PBMCs, taken about 41 days after the first yellow fever vaccination. Written as DNA, the CDR3 is TGCAGTGCTATGGACAGGGTTAAGTATGGCTACACCTTC. Amino acids: CSAMDRVKYGYTF.